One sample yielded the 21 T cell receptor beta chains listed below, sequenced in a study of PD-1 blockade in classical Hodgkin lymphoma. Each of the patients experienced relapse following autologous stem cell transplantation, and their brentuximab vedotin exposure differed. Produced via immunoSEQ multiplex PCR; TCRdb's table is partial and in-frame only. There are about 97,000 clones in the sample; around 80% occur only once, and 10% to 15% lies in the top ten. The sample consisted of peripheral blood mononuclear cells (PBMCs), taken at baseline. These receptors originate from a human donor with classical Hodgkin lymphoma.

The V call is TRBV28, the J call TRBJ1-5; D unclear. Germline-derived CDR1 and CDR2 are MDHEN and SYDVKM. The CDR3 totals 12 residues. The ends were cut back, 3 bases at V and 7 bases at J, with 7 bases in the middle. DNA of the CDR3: TGTGCCAGCAGTTTGGGTAGACAGCCCCAGCATTTT. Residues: CASSLGRQPQHF.

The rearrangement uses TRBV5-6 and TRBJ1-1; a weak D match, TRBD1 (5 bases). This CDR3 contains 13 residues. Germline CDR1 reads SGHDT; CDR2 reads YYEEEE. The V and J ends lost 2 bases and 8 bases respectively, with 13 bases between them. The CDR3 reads CASSFADRPEAFF. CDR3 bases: TGTGCCAGCAGCTTCGCTGACAGACCCGAAGCTTTCTTT.

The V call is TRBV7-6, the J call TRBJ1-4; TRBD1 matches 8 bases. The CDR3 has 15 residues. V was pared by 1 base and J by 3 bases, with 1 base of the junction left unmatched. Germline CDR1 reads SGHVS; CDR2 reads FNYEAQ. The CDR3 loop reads CASSLGTGPNEKLFF. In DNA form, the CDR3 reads TGTGCCAGCAGCTTAGGGACAGGGCCTAATGAAAAACTGTTTTTT.

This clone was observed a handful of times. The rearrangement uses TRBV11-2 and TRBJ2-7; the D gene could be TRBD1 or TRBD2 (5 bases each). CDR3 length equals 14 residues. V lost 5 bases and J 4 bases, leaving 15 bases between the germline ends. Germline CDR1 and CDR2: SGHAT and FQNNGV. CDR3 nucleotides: TGTGCCAGCAGCCTAGCTGGGGCCCAGTACGAGCAGTACTTC. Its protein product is CASSLAGAQYEQYF.

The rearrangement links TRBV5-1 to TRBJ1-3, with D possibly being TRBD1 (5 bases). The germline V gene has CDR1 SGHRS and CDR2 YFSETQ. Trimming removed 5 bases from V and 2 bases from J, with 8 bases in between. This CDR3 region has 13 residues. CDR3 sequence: CASRGDPGNTIYF. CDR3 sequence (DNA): TGCGCCAGCAGAGGGGACCCTGGAAACACCATATATTTT.

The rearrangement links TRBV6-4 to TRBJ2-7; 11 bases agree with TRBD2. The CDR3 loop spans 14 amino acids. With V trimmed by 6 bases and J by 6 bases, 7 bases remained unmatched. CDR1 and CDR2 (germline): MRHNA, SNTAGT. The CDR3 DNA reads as TGTGCCAGCAGCCCCCTAGCGGGAGGCTCCGAGCAGTACTTC. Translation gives CASSPLAGGSEQYF.

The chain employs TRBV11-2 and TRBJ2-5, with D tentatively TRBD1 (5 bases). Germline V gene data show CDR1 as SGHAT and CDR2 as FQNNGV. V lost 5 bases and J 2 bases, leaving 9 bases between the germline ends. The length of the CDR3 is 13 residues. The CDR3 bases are TGTGCCAGCAGCCGACAGCCACAAGAGACCCAGTACTTC. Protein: CASSRQPQETQYF.

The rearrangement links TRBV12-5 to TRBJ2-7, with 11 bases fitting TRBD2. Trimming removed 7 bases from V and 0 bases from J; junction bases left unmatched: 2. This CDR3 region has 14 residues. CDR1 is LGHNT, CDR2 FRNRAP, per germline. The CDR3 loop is CASVTSGSSYEQYF. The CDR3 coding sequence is TGTGCTAGTGTTACTAGCGGGAGCTCCTACGAGCAGTACTTC.

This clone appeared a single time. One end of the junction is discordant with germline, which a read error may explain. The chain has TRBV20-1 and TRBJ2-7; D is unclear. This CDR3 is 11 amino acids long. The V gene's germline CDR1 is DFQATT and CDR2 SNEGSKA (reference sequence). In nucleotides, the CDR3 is TGCAGTGCTGGAGACCTATACGAGCAGTACTTC. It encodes CSAGDLYEQYF.

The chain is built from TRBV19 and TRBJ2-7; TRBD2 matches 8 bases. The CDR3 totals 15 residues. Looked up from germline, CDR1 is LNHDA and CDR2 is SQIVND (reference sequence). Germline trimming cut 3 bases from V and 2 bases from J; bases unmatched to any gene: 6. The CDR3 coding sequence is TGTGCCAGTAGTATGGTCAGCGGGGGCCCCTACGAGCAGTACTTC. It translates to CASSMVSGGPYEQYF.

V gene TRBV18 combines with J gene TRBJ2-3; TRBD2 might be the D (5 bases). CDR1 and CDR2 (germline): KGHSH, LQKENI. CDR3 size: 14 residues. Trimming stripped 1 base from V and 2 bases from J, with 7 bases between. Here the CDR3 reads CASSPLAITDTQYF. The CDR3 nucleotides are TGTGCCAGCTCACCACTAGCGATCACAGATACGCAGTATTTT.

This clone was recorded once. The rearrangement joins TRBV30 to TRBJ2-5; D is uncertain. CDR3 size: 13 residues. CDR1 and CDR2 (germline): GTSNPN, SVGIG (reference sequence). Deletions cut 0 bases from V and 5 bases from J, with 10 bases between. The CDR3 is CAWSVGLRETQYF. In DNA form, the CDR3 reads TGTGCCTGGAGTGTTGGCCTCCGGGAGACCCAGTACTTC.

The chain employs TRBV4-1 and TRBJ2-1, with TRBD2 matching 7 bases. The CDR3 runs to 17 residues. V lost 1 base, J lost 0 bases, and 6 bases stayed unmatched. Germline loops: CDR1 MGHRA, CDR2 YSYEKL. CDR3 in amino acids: CASSQGMGGSSYNEQFF. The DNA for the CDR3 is TGCGCCAGCAGCCAAGGAATGGGCGGGAGCTCCTACAATGAGCAGTTCTTC.

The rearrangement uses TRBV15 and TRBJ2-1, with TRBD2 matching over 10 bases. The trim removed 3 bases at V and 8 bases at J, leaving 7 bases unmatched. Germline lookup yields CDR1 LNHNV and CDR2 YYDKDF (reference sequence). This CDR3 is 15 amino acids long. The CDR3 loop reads CATSSILAGVDEQFF. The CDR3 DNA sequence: TGTGCCACCAGCAGTATTCTAGCGGGAGTGGATGAGCAGTTCTTC.

The CDR3 is CASKTSPTTDTQYF. The CDR3 region has the DNA TGTGCCAGTAAAACTAGTCCAACCACAGATACGCAGTATTTT. The chain combines TRBV19 with TRBJ2-3; D possibly corresponds to TRBD2 (5 bases). Trimming took 7 bases from V and 2 from J, leaving 13 bases between them. The germline V gene has CDR1 LNHDA and CDR2 SQIVND (reference sequence). The CDR3 has 14 amino acids.

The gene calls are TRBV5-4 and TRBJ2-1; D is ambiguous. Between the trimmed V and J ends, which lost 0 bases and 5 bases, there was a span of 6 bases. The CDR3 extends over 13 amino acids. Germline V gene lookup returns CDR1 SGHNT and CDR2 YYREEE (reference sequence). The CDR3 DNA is TGTGCCAGCAGCTTGGTACAGAACAATGAGCAGTTCTTC. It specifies CASSLVQNNEQFF.

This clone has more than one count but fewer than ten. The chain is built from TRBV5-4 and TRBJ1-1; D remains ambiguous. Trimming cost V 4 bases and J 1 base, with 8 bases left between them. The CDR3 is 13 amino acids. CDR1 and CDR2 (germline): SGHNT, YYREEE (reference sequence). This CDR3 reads CASSQDPNTEAFF. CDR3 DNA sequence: TGTGCCAGCAGCCAGGATCCGAACACTGAAGCTTTCTTT.

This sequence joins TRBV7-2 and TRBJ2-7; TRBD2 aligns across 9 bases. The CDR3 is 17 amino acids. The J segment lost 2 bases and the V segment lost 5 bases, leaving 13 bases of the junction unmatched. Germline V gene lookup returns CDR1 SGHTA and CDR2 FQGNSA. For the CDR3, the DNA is TGTGCCAGCAGCAGCGACGGGGGGCGACTAGCGGCCTACGAGCAGTACTTC. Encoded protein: CASSSDGGRLAAYEQYF.

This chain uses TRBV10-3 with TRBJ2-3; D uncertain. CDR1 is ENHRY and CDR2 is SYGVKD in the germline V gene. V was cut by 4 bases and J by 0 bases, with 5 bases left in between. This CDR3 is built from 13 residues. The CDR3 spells CAISAASTDTQYF. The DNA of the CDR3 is TGTGCCATCAGTGCTGCTAGCACAGATACGCAGTATTTT.

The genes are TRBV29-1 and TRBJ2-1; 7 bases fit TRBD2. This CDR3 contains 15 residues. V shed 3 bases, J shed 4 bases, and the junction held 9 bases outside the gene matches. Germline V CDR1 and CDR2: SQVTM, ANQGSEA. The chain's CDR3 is CSVDSWGGNYNEQFF. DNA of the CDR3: TGCAGCGTTGACAGCTGGGGGGGGAATTACAATGAGCAGTTCTTC.

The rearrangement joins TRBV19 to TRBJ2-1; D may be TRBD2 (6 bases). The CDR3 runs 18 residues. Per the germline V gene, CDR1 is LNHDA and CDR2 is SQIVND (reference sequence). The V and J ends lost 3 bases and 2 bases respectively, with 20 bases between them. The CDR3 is CASSIRMTGGGPYNEQFF. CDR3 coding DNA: TGTGCCAGTAGTATCCGGATGACTGGGGGAGGACCCTACAATGAGCAGTTCTTC. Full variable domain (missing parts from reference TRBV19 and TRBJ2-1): DGGITQSPKYLFRKEGQNVTLSCEQNLNHDAMYWYRQDPGQGLRLIYYSQIVNDFQKGDIAEGYSVSREKKESFPLTVTSAQKNPTAFYLCASSIRMTGGGPYNEQFFGPGTRLTVL.